This T cell receptor (beta chain) was recorded in a study of CD8+CD57+ T cells in acquired aplastic anemia. The overall study: Recorded DNA amounts for sorted CD4+ and CD8+ cells had an average of around 3 ug.

According to the study, genomic DNA was the template for TCR beta VDJ and CDR3 profiling. MiXCR, run by TCRdb on the reads, gives a single entry per CDR3 protein. The sample contains about 190,000 distinct CDR3 sequences, less than 65% of which appear only once. Details on this clonotype: Its antigen remains unknown. At one end the junction does not follow the germline gene, possibly because of a read error.

CDR3 size: 15 residues. The V gene's germline CDR1 is SEHNR and CDR2 FQNEAQ (reference sequence). Findings of the study overall: Patients showed no significant difference from controls in CD8+ Simpson's diversity. Patients and controls shared approximately 28 CD8+ CDR3 sequences.

This TCR was sampled from a human donor in good health, serving as a control. The chain employs TRBV7-9 and TRBJ1-6; TRBD1 is a possible D gene (5 bases). The specimen sequenced was sorted CD4+, CD8+, or CD8+CD57+ T cells (not recorded which) from PBMCs. DNA of the CDR3: TGTGCCAGCAGCTTAGCGATGGGGCTACGCTCACCTCTCCACTTT. Amino acid sequence: CASSLAMGLRSPLHF. Full variable domain (outside the CDR3, taken from reference TRBV7-9 and TRBJ1-6): DTGVSQNPRHKITKRGQNVTFRCDPISEHNRLYWYRQTLGQGPEFLTYFQNEAQLEKSRLLSDRFSAERPKGSFSTLEIQRTEQGDSAMYLCASSLAMGLRSPLHFGNGTRLTVT.